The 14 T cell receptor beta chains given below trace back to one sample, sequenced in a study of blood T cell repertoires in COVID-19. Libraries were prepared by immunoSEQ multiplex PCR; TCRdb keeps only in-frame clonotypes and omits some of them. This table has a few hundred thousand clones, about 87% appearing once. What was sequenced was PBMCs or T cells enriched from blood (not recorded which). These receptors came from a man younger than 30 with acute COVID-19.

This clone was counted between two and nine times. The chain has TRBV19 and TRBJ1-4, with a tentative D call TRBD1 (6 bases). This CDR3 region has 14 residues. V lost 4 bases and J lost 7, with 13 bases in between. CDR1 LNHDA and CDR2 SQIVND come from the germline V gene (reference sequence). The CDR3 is CASSTPGDSEKLFF. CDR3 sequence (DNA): TGTGCCAGTAGTACCCCAGGGGATAGTGAAAAACTGTTTTTT.

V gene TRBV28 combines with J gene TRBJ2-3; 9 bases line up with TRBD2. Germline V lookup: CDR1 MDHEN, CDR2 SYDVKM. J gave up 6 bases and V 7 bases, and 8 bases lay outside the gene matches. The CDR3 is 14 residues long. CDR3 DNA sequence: TGTGCCAGCAATAAGTTAGCGGGAGCCGATACGCAGTATTTT. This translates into CASNKLAGADTQYF. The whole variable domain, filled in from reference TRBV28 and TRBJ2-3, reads DVKVTQSSRYLVKRTGEKVFLECVQDMDHENMFWYRQDPGLGLRLIYFSYDVKMKEKGDIPEGYSVSREKKERFSLILESASTNQTSMYLCASNKLAGADTQYFGPGTRLTVL.

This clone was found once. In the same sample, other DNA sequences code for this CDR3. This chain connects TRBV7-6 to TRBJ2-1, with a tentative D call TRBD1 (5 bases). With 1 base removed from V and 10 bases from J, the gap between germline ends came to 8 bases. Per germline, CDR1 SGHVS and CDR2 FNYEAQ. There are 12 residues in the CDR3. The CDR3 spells CASSLGGGEQFF. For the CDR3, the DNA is TGTGCCAGCAGCTTAGGGGGCGGCGAGCAGTTCTTC.

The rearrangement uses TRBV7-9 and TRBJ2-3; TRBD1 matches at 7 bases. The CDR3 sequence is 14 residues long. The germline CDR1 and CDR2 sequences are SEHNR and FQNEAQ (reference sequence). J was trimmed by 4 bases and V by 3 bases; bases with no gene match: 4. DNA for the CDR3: TGTGCCAGCAGCTTTAGGGGGCGGGCAGATACGCAGTATTTT. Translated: CASSFRGRADTQYF.

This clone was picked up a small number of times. The CDR3 loop is CASSPDPGLGNTIYF. The CDR3 nucleotides are TGTGCCAGCTCACCAGACCCGGGGTTGGGAAACACCATATATTTT. V and J are TRBV18 and TRBJ1-3; no clear D. There are 15 residues in the CDR3. Trimming stripped 2 bases from V and 4 bases from J, with 12 bases between. CDR1 and CDR2 (germline): KGHSH, LQKENI.

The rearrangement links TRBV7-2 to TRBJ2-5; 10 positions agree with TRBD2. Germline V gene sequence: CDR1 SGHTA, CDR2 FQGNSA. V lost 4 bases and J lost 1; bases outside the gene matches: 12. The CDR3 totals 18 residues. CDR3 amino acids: CASSSHASGSPLQETQYF. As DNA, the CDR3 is TGTGCCAGCAGCTCGCACGCTAGCGGGAGCCCCCTCCAAGAGACCCAGTACTTC.

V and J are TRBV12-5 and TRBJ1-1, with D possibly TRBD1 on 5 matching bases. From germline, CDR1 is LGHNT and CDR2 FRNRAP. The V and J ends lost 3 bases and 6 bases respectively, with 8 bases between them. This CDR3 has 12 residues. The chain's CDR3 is CASGFGGAEAFF. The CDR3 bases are TGTGCTAGTGGTTTCGGGGGAGCTGAAGCTTTCTTT. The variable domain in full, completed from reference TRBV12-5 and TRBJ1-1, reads DARVTQTPRHKVTEMGQEVTMRCQPILGHNTVFWYRQTMMQGLELLAYFRNRAPLDDSGMPKDRFSAEMPDATLATLKIQPSEPRDSAVYFCASGFGGAEAFFGQGTRLTVV.

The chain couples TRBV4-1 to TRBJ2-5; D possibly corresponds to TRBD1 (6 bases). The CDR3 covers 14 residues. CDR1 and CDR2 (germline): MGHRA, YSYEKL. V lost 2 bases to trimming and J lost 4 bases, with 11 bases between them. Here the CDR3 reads CASSQTGLGETQYF. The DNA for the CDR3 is TGCGCCAGCAGCCAAACAGGGCTCGGAGAGACCCAGTACTTC.

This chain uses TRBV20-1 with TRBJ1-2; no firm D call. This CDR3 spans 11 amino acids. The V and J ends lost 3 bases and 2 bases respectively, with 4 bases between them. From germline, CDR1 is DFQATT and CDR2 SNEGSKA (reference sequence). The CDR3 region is CSARQNYGYTF. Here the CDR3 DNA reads TGCAGTGCTAGGCAGAACTATGGCTACACCTTC.

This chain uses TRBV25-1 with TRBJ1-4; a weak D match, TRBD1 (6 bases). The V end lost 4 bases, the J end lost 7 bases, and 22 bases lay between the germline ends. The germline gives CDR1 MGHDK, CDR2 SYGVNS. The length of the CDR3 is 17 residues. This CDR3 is CASSAPKSTGSGEKLFF. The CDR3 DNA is TGTGCCAGCAGTGCCCCGAAAAGCACAGGGTCCGGTGAAAAACTGTTTTTT.

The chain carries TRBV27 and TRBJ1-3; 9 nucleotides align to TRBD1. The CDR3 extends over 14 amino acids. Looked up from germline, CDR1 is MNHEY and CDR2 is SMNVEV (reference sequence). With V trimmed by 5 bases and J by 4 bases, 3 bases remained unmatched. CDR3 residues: CASSRDRGGNTIYF. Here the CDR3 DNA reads TGTGCCAGCAGTCGAGACAGGGGGGGAAACACCATATATTTT.

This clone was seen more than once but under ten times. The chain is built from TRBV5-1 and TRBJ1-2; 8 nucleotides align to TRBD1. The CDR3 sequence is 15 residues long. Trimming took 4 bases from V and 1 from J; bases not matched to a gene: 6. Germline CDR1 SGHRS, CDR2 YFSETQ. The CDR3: CASSTRTGINYGYTF. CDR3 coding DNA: TGCGCCAGCAGCACCCGGACAGGGATTAACTATGGCTACACCTTC.

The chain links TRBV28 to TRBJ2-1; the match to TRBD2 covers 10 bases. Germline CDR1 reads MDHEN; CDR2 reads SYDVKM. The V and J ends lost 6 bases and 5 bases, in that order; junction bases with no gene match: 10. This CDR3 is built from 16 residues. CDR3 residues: CASSPPTSGIHNEQFF. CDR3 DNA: TGTGCCAGCAGCCCCCCCACTAGCGGGATCCACAATGAGCAGTTCTTC.

In DNA, the CDR3 is TGTGCCAGCAGTTACTCGACAGCCCCGACGGGCACTGAAGCTTTCTTT. Translated: CASSYSTAPTGTEAFF. V gene TRBV6-5 combines with J gene TRBJ1-1; a weak D match, TRBD1 (5 bases). Germline CDR1 and CDR2: MNHEY and SVGAGI. The CDR3 runs 16 residues. V lost 0 bases and J 4 bases, leaving 15 bases between the germline ends.